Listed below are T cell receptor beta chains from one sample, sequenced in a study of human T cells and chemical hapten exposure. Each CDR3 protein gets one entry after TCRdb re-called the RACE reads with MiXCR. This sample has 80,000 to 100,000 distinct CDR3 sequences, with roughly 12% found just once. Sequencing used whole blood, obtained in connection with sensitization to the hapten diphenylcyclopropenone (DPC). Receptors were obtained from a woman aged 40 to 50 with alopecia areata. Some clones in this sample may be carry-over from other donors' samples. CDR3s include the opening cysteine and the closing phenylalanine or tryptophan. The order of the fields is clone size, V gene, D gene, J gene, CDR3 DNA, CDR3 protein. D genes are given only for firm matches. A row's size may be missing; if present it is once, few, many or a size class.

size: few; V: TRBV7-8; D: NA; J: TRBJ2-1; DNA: TGTGCCAGCAGCTTAGTGCGGACCGGGTCCAATGAGCAGTTCTTC; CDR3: CASSLVRTGSNEQFF
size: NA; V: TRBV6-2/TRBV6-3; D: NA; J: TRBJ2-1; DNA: TGTGCCAGCAGTTCAAAACTCCATTACAATGAGCAGTTCTTC; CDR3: CASSSKLHYNEQFF
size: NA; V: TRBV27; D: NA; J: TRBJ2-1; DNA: TGTGCCAGCAGTTTATCGTCATTACTAAGGGGGGGCAATGAGCAGTTCTTC; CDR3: CASSLSSLLRGGNEQFF
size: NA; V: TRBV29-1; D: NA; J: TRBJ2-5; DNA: TGCAGCAGTGTGGGGGCGGGGGAGACCCAGTACTTC; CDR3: CSSVGAGETQYF
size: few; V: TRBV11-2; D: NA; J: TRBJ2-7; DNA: TGTGCCAGCAGCTTAGAGGGCAGCTCCTACGAGCAGTACTTC; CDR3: CASSLEGSSYEQYF
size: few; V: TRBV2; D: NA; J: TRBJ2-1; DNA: TGTGCCAGCACGGGGGAGTACAATGAGCAGTTCTTC; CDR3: CASTGEYNEQFF
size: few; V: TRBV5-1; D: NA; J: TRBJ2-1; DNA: TGCGCCAGCAGCTATGACTTTGGAGGCGAGCAGTTCTTC; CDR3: CASSYDFGGEQFF
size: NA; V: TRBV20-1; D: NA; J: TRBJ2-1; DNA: TGCAGTGCTAGACAAAAGGTCGAGTACAATGAGCAGTTCTTC; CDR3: CSARQKVEYNEQFF
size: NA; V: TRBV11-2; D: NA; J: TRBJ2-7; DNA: TGTGCCAGCAGCTTAGACCCCAGGTACGAGCAGTACTTC; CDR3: CASSLDPRYEQYF
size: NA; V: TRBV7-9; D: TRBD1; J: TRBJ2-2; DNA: TGTGCCAGCAGCTCCGGGACAGACTCTAGGTCGGACACCGGGGAGCTGTTTTTT; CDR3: CASSSGTDSRSDTGELFF
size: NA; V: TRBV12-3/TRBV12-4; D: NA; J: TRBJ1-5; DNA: TGTGCCAGCAACCGAGGGGGTCCGGGGCAGCCCCAGCATTTT; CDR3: CASNRGGPGQPQHF
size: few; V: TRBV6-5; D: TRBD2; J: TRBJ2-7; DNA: TGTGCCAGCAGTTTAGCGGGAGTAAAATACGAGCAGTACTTC; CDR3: CASSLAGVKYEQYF
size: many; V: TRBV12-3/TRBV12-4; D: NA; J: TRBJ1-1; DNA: TGTGCCAGCAGTAACGTTTGGACGGTGAACACTGAAGCTTTCTTT; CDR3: CASSNVWTVNTEAFF
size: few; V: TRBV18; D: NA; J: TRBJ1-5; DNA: TGTGCCAGCTCACAGGACCCCGATCAGCCCCAGCATTTT; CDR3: CASSQDPDQPQHF
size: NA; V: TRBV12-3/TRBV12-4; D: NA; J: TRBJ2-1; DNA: TGTGCCAGCAGCTCCTACGCAGACTCCTACAATGAGCAGTTCTTC; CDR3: CASSSYADSYNEQFF
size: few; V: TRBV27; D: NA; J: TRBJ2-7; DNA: TGTGCCAGCAGTTTATATCCTCCCGCGGCCTACGAGCAGTACTTC; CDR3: CASSLYPPAAYEQYF
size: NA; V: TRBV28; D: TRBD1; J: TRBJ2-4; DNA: TGTGCCAGCAGTCGCCTAGGGGGACAGGGGCAAAACATTCAGTACTTC; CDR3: CASSRLGGQGQNIQYF
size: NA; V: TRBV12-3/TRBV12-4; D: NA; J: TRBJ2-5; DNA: TGTGCCAGCAGTTGGGACGTAAGGACCCAGTACTTC; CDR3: CASSWDVRTQYF
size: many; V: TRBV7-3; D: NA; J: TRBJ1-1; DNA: TGTGCCAGCAGCTTAAACCCGGGACAATCGGGAGCTTTCTTT; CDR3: CASSLNPGQSGAFF
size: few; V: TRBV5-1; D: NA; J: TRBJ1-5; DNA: TGCGCCAGCAGCTTGTCAGGAGATAGCAATCAGCCCCAGCATTTT; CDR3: CASSLSGDSNQPQHF
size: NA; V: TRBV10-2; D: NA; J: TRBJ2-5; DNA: TGCGCCAGCAAGAGTGGGACAAAAGAGACCCAGTACTTC; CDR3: CASKSGTKETQYF
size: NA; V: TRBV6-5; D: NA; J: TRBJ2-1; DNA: TGTGCCAGCGCGGTAGCGGACTCCTACAATGAGCAGTTCTTC; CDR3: CASAVADSYNEQFF
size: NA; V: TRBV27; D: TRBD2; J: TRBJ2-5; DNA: TGTGCCAGCAGTTTAAGGCGGGAGACAGAGACCCAGTACTTC; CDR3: CASSLRRETETQYF
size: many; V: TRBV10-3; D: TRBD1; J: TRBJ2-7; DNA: TGTGCCATCAGTCAACAGGGGAACTTCCACGAGCAGTACTTC; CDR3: CAISQQGNFHEQYF
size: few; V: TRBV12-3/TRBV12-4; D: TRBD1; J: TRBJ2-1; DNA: TGTGCCAGCAGTTCGCGACAGGGGGGACTAAATGAGCAGTTCTTC; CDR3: CASSSRQGGLNEQFF
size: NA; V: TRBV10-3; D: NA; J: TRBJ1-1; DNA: TGTGCCATCAGTGAACCCCGCACTGAAGCTTTCTTT; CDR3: CAISEPRTEAFF
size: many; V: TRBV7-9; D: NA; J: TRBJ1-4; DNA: TGTGCCAGCAGCTCCAGGGGTGCTAATGAAAAACTGTTTTTT; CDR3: CASSSRGANEKLFF
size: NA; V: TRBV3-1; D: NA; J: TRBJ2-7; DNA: TGTGCCAGCAGCCAACAAATGGGGAGCGAGCAGTACTTC; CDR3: CASSQQMGSEQYF
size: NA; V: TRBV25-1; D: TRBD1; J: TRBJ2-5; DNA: TGTGCCAGCAGTGACCCAGTAGACAGGGGACAGACCCAGTACTTC; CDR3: CASSDPVDRGQTQYF
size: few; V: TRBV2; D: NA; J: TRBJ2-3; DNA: TGTGCCAGCAGAGGGACCGTTAGCACAGATACGCAGTATTTT; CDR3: CASRGTVSTDTQYF
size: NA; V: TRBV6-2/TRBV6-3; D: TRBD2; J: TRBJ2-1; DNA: TGTGCCAGCAGTTCTAGTATGGGACTAGAATACAATGAGCAGTTCTTC; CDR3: CASSSSMGLEYNEQFF
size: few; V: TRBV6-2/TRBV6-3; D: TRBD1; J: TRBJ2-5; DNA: TGTGCCAGCAGTTATAACGCAGGGGGCGAGACCCAGTACTTC; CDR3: CASSYNAGGETQYF
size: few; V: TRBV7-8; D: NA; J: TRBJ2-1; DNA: TGTGCCAGCAGCTTAGAATTGTGGGGAGACAATGAGCAGTTCTTC; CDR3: CASSLELWGDNEQFF
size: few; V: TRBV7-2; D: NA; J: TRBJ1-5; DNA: TGTGCCAGCAGCTTAGTCCAGGGCGGCCAGCCCCAGCATTTT; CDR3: CASSLVQGGQPQHF
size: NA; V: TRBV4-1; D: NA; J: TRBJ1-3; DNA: TGCGCCAGCACCGTTGGAGCCATTCGGGAATCTGGAAACACCATATATTTT; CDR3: CASTVGAIRESGNTIYF
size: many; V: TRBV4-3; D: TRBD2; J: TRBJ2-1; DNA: TGCGCCAGCAGCCCCAGGGCTCTAGCGGGAGGGGCAAATGAGCAGTTCTTC; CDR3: CASSPRALAGGANEQFF
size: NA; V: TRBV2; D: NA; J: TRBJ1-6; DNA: TGTGCCAGCAGTGCTCTGAGCTCCTATAATTCACCCCTCCACTTT; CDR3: CASSALSSYNSPLHF
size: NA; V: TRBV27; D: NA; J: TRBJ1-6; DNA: TGTGCCACCGGCCAACCGGAGCGACTTTCACCCCTCCACTTT; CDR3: CATGQPERLSPLHF
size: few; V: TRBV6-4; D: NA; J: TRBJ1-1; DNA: TGTGCCAGCACTCAAGACGGGGGGTCCACTGAAGCTTTCTTT; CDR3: CASTQDGGSTEAFF
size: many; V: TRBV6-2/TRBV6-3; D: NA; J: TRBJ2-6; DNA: TGTGCCAGCACAGCTGGAGGGTCTGGGGCCAACGTCCTGACTTTC; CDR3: CASTAGGSGANVLTF